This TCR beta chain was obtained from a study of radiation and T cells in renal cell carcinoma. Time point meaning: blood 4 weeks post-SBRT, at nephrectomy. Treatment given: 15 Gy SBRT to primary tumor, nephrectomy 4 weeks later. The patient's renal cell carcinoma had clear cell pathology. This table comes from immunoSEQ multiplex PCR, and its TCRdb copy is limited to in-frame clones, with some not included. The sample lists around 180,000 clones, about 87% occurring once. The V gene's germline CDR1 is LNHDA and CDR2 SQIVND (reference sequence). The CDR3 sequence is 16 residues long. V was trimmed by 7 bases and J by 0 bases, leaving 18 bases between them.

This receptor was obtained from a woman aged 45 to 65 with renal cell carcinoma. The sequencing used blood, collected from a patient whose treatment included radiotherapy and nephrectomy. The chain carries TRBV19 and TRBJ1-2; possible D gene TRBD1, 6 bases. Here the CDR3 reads CASTLTGVRPNYGYTF. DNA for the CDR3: TGTGCCAGTACCCTGACAGGCGTCCGACCTAACTATGGCTACACCTTC.